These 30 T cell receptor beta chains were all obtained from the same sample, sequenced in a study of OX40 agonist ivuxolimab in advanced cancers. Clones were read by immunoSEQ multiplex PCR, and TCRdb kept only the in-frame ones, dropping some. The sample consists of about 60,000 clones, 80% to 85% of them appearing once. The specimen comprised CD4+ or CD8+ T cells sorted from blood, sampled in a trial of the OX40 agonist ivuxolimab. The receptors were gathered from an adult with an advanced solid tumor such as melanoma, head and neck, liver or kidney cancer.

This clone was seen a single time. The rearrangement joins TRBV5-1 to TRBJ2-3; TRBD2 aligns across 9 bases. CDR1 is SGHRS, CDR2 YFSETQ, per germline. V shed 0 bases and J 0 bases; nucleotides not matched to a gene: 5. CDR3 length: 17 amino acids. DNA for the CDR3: TGCGCCAGCAGCTTGGAAGGACTAGCGCTTAGCACAGATACGCAGTATTTT. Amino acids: CASSLEGLALSTDTQYF.

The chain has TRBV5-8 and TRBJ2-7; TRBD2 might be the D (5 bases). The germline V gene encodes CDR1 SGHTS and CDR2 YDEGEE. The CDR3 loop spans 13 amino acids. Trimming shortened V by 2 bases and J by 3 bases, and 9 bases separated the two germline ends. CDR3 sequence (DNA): TGTGCCAGCAGCTTACTAGTAGTCTACGAGCAGTACTTC. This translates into CASSLLVVYEQYF.

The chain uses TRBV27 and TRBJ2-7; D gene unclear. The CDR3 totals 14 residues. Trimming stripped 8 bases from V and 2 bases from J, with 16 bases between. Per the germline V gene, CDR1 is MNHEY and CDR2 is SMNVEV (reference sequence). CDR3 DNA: TGTGCCAGCCGGCGCCCAGGACCCCCCTACGAGCAGTACTTC. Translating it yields CASRRPGPPYEQYF.

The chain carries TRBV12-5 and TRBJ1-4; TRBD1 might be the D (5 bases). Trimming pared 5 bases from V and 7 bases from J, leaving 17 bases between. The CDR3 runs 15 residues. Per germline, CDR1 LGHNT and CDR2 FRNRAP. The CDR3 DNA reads TGTGCTAGTGGTCCCTCTAACCGGCAGGGTGAAAAACTGTTTTTT. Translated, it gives CASGPSNRQGEKLFF.

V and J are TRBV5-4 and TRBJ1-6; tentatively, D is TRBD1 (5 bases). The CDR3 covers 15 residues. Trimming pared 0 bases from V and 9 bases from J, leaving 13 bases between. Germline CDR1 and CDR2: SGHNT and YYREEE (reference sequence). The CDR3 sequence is CASSLGSRGISPLHF. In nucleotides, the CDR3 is TGTGCCAGCAGCTTGGGATCCCGGGGGATTTCACCCCTCCACTTT. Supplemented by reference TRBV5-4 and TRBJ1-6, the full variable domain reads ETGVTQSPTHLIKTRGQQVTLRCSSQSGHNTVSWYQQALGQGPQFIFQYYREEENGRGNFPPRFSGLQFPNYSSELNVNALELDDSALYLCASSLGSRGISPLHFGNGTRLTVT.

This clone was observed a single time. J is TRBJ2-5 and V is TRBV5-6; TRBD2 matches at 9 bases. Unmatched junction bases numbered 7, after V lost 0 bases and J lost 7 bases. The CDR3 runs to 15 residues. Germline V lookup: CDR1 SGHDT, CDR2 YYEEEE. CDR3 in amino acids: CASSLGSGGRGTQYF. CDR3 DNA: TGTGCCAGCAGCTTGGGTAGCGGGGGAAGGGGGACCCAGTACTTC.

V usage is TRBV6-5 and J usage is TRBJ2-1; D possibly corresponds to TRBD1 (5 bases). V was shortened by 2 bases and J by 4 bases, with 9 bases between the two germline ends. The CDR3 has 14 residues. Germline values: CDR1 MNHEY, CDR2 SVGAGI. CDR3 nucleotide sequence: TGTGCCAGCAGTTACCAAGGGGCTTACAATGAGCAGTTCTTC. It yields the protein CASSYQGAYNEQFF.

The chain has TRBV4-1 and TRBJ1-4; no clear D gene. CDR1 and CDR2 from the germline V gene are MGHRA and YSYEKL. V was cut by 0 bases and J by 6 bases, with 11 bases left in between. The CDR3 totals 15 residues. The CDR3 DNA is TGCGCCAGCAGCCAAGATCGCTCGTCGGATGAAAAACTGTTTTTT. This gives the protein CASSQDRSSDEKLFF.

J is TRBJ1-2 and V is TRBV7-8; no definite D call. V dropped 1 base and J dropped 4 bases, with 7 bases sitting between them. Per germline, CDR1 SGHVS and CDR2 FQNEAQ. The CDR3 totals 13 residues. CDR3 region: CASSLGGSYGYTF. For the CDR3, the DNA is TGTGCCAGCAGCTTAGGGGGTAGCTATGGCTACACCTTC.

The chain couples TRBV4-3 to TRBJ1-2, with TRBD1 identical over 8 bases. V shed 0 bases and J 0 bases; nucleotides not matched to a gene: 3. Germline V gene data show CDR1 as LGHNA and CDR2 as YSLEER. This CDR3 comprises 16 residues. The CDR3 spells CASSQDPQGANYGYTF. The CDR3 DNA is TGCGCCAGCAGCCAAGACCCACAGGGGGCTAACTATGGCTACACCTTC.

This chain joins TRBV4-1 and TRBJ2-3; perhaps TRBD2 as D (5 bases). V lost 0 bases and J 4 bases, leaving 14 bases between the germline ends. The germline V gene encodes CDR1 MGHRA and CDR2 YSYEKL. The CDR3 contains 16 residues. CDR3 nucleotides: TGCGCCAGCAGCCAAGACGGGATGGGATCCGCAGATACGCAGTATTTT. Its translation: CASSQDGMGSADTQYF.

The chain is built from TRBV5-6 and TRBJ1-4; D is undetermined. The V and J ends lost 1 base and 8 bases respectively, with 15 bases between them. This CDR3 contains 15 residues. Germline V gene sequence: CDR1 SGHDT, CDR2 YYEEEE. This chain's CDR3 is CASSLLPDRLEKLFF. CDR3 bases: TGTGCCAGCAGCTTGCTTCCCGATCGGTTGGAAAAACTGTTTTTT.

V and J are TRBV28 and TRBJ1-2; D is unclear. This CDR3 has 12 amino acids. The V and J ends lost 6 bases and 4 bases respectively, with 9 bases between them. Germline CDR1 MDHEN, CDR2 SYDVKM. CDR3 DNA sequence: TGTGCCAGCAGGGTGGGGAGCTATGGCTACACCTTC. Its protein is CASRVGSYGYTF.

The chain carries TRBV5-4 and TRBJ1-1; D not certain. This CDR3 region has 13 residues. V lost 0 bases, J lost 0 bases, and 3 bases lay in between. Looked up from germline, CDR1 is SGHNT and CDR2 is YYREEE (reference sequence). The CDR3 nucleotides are TGTGCCAGCAGCTTGGAAGTGAACACTGAAGCTTTCTTT. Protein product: CASSLEVNTEAFF.

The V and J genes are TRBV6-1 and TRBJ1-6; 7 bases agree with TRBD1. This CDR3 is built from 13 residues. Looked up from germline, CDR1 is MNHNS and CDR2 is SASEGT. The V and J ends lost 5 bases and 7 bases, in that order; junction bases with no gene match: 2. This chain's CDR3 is CASSRQGNSPLHF. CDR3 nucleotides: TGTGCCAGCAGTCGACAGGGAAATTCACCCCTCCACTTT.

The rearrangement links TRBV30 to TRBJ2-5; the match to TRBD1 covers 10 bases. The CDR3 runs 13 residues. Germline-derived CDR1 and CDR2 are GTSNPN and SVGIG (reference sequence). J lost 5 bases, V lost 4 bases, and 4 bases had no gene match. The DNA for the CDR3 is TGTGCCTGGAAAGGACAGGGGGTGGAGACCCAGTACTTC. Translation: CAWKGQGVETQYF.

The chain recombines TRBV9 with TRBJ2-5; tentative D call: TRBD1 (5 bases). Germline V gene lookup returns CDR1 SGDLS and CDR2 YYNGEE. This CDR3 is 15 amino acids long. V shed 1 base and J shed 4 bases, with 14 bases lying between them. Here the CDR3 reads CASSVTWGHLETQYF. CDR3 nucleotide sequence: TGTGCCAGCAGCGTAACATGGGGCCATCTAGAGACCCAGTACTTC.

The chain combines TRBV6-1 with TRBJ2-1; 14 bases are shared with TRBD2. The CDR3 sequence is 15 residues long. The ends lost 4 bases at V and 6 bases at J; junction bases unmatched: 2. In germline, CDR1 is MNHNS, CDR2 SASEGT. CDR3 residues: CASSVTSGRVNEQFF. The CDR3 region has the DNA TGTGCCAGCAGTGTGACTAGCGGGAGGGTCAATGAGCAGTTCTTC.

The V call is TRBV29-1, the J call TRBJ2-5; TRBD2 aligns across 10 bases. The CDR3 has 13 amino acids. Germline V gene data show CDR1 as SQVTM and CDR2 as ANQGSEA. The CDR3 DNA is TGCGCATTCTTAGCGGGAGGCAGGGAGACCCAGTACTTC. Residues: CAFLAGGRETQYF.

CDR3 coding DNA: TGTGCCAGCAGGGGAGACAGCTATGGCTACACCTTC. Translating gives CASRGDSYGYTF. The J gene is TRBJ1-2, the V gene TRBV6-6; tentatively, D is TRBD1 (5 bases). Trimming left V 6 bases short and J 4 bases short, with 9 bases between. Germline V gene sequence: CDR1 MNHNY, CDR2 SVGAGI (reference sequence). This CDR3 has 12 amino acids.

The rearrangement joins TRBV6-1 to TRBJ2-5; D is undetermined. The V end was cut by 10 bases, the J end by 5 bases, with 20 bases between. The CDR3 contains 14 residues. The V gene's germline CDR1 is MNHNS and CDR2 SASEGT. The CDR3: CATSTARGVETQYF. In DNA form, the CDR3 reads TGTGCCACCTCTACGGCGAGAGGAGTGGAGACCCAGTACTTC.

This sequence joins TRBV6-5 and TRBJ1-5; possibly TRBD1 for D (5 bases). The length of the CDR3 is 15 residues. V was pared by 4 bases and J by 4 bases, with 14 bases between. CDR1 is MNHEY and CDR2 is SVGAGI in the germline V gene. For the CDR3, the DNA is TGTGCCAGCAGTTTTTCCCAGGGTATTAATCAGCCCCAGCATTTT. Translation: CASSFSQGINQPQHF.

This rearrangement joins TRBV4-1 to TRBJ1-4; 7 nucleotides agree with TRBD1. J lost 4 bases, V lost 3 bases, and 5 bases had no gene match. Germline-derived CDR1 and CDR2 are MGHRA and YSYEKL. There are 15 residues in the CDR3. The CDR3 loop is CASSQPAGGNEKLFF. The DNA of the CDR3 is TGCGCCAGCAGCCAGCCCGCAGGGGGTAATGAAAAACTGTTTTTT.

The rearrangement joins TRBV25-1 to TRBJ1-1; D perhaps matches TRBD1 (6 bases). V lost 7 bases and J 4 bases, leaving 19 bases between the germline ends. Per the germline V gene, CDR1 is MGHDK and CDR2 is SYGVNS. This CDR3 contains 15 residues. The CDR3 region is CASKRDTLGVTEAFF. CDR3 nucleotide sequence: TGTGCCAGCAAGAGGGACACCCTGGGAGTCACTGAAGCTTTCTTT.

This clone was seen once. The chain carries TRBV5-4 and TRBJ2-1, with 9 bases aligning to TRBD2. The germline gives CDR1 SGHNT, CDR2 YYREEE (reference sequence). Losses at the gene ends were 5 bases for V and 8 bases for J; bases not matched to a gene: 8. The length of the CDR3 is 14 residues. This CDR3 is CASSPKGLAYEQFF. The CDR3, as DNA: TGTGCCAGCAGTCCTAAGGGACTAGCCTATGAGCAGTTCTTC.

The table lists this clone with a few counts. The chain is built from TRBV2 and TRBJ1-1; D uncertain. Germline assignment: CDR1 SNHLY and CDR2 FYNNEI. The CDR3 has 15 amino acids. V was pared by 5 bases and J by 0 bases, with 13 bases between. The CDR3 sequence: CASSLYSGVNTEAFF. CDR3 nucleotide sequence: TGTGCCAGCAGTTTATACTCTGGGGTGAACACTGAAGCTTTCTTT. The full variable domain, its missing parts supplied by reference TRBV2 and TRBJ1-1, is EPEVTQTPSHQVTQMGQEVILRCVPISNHLYFYWYRQILGQKVEFLVSFYNNEISEKSEIFDDQFSVERPDGSNFTLKIRSTKLEDSAMYFCASSLYSGVNTEAFFGQGTRLTVV.

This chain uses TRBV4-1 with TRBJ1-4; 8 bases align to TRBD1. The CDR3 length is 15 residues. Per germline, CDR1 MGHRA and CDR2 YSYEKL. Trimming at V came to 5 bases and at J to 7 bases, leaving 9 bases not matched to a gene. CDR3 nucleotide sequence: TGCGCCAGCAGCTACCCAGGGGGCGCCAGTGAAAAACTGTTTTTT. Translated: CASSYPGGASEKLFF.

The CDR3 coding sequence is TGTGCCAGCAGCGGGACAGGGGGCGCGGTCCGGGAAAAACTGTTTTTT. Its translation: CASSGTGGAVREKLFF. This chain connects TRBV9 to TRBJ1-4; TRBD1 agrees at 11 bases. There are 16 residues in the CDR3. V lost 3 bases to trimming and J lost 8 bases; unmatched junction nucleotides: 9. CDR1 and CDR2 from the germline V gene are SGDLS and YYNGEE. Full variable domain (remainder filled in from reference TRBV9 and TRBJ1-4): DSGVTQTPKHLITATGQRVTLRCSPRSGDLSVYWYQQSLDQGLQFLIQYYNGEERAKGNILERFSAQQFPDLHSELNLSSLELGDSALYFCASSGTGGAVREKLFFGSGTQLSVL.

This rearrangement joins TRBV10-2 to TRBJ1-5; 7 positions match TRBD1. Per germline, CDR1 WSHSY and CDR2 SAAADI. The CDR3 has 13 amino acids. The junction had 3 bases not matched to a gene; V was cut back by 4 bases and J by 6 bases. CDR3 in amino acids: CASSGTGAQPQHF. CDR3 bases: TGCGCCAGCAGTGGAACAGGGGCTCAGCCCCAGCATTTT.

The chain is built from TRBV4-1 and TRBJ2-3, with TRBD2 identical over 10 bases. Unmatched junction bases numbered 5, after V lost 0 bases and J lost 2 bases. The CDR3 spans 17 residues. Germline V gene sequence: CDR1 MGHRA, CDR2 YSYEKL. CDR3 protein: CASSQELLAGVTDTQYF. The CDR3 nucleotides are TGCGCCAGCAGCCAAGAGCTCCTAGCGGGGGTCACAGATACGCAGTATTTT.